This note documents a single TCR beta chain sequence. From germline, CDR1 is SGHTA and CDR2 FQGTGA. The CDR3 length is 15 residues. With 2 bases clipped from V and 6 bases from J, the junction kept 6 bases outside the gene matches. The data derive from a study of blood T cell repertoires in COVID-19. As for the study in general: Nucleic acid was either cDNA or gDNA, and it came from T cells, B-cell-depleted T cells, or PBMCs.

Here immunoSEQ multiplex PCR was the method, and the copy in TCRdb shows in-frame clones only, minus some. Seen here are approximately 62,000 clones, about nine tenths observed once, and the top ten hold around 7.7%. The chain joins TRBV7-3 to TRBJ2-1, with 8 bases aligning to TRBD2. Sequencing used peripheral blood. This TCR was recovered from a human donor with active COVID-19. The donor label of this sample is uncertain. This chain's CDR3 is CASSLQVAGGNEQFF. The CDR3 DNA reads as TGTGCCAGCAGCTTACAGGTCGCGGGAGGCAATGAGCAGTTCTTC.